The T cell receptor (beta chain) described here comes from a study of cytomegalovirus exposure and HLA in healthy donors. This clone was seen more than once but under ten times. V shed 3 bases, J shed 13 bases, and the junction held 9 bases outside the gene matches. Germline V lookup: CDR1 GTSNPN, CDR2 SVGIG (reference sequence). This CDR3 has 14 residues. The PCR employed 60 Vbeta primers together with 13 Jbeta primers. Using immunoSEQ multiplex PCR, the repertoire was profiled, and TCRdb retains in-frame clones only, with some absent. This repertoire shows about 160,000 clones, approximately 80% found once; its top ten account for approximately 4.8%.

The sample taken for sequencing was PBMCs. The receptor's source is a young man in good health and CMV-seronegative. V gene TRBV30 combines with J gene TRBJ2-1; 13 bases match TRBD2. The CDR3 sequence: CAWRTSLAGGQQFF. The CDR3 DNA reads TGTGCCTGGAGAACATCACTAGCGGGGGGGCAACAGTTCTTC.